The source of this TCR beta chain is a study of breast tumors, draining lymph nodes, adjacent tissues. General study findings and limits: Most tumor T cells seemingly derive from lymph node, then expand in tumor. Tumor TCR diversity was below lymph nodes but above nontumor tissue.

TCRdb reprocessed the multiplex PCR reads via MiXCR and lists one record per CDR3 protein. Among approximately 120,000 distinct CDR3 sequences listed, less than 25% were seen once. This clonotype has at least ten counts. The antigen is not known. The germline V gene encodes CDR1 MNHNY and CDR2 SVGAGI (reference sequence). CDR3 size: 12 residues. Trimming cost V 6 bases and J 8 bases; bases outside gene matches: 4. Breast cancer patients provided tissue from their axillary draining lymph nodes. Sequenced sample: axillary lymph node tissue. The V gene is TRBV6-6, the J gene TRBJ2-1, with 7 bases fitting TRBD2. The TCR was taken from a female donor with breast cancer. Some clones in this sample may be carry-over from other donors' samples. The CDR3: CASSVGGDEQFF. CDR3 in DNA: TGTGCCAGCAGCGTTGGGGGGGATGAGCAGTTCTTC.